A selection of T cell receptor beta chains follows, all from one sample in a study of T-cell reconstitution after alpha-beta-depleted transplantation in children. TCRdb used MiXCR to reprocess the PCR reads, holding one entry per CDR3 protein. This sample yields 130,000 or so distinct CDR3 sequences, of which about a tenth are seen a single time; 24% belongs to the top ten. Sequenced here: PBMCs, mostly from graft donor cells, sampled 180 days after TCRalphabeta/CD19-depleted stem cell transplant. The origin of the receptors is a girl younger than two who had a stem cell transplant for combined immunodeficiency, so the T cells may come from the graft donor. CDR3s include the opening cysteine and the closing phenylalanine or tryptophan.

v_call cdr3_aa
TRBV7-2 CASSRTSGNQETQYF
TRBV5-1 CASSGTGTSGYEQYF
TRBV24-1 CATSDSDQPQHF
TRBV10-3 CAISEPDRPDNEQFF
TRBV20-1 CSASRRTSGSNEQYF
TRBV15 CATSRDAAGANVLTF
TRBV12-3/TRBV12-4 CASSFLRLDQETQYF
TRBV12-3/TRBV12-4 CASSFIGRETDTQYF
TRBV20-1 CSAIPSPSGNYEQYF
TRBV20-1 CSADLPGTKEETQYF
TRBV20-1 CSARGVFSYEQYF
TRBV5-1 CASSLEGAVEELFF
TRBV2 CASSEARGRSTDTQYF
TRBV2 CARSTSGSTDTQYF
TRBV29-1 CSVQGTGGDTEAFF
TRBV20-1 CSGQWGTDSNYGYTF
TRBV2 CASRDTGRYYGYTF
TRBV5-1 CASSLRAGGNTGELFF
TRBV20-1 CSAGSTGALYGYTF
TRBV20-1 CSATPGTTLYF
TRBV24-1 CATSEPVSDTQYF
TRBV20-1 CSARGSVRFNEQFF
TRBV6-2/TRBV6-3 CASSSTGPSNQPQHF
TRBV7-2 CASSQGQGWETQYF
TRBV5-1 CASSLSPSGRQETQYF
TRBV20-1 CSAQTGADEKLFF
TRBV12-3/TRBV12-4 CASSLNRGHSDTQYF
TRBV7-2 CASSVSGRGGDTQYF
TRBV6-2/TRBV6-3 CASSYILKVAVHTGELFF